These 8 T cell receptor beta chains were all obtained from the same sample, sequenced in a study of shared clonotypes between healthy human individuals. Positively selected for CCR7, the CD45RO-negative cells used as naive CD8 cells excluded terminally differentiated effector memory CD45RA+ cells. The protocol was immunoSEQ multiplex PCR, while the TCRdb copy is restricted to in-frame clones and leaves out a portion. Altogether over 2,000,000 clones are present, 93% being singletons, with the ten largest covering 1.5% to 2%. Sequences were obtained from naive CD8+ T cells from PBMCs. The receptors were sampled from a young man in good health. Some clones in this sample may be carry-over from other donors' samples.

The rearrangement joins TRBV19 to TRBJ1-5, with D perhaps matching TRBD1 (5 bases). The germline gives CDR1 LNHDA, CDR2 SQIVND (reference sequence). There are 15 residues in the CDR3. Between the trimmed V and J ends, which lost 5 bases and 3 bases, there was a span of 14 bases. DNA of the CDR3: TGTGCCAGTAGTGTAACCGGGGCCTCCAATCAGCCCCAGCATTTT. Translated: CASSVTGASNQPQHF.

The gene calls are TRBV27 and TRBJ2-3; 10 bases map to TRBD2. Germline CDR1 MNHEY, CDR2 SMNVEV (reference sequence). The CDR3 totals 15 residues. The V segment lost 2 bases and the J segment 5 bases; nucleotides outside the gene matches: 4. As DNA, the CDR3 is TGTGCCAGCAGTTTAACTAGCGGGATGGTAGATACGCAGTATTTT. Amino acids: CASSLTSGMVDTQYF.

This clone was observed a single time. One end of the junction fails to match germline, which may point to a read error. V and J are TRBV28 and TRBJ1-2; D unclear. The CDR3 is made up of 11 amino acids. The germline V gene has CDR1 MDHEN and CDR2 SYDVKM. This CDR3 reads CASSLGGIEIF. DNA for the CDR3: TGTGCCAGCAGTTTAGGAGGTATAGAAATCTTC.

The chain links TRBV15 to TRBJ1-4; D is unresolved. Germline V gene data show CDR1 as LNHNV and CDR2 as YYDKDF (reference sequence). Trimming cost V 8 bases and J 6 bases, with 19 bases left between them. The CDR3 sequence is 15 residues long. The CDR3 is CATVNTGRRDEKLFF. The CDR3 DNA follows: TGTGCCACCGTCAATACCGGACGCCGGGATGAAAAACTGTTTTTT.

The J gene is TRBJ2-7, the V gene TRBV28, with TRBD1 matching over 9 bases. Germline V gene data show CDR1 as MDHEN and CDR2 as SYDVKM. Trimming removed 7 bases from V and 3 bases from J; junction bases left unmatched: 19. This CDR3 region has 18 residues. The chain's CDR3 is CASTRDRVGAEESYEQYF. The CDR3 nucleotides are TGTGCCAGCACCCGGGACAGGGTTGGAGCGGAGGAGAGCTACGAGCAGTACTTC.

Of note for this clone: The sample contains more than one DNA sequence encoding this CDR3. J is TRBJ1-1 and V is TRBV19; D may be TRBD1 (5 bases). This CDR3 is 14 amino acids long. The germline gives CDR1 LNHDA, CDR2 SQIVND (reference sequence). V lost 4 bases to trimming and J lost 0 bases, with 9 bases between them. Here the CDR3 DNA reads TGTGCCAGTAGTACGACAGACATGAACACTGAAGCTTTCTTT. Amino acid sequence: CASSTTDMNTEAFF.

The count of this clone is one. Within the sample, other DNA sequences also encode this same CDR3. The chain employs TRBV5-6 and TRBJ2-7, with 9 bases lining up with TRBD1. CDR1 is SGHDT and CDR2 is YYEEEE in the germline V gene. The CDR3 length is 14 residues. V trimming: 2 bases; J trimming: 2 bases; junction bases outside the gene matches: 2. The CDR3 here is CASSLGTGPYEQYF. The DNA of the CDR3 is TGTGCCAGCAGCTTAGGGACAGGGCCCTACGAGCAGTACTTC.

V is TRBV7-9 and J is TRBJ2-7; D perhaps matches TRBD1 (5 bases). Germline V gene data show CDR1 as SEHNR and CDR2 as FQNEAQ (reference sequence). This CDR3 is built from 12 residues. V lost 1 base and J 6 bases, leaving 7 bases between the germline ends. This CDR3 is CASSLEGFEQYF. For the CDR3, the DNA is TGTGCCAGCAGCTTAGAGGGGTTCGAGCAGTACTTC.